Shown below are 15 T cell receptor beta chains from a single sample sequenced in a study of T cell therapy after organ transplantation. Antigens of these TCRs are unknown. Assay: immunoSEQ multiplex PCR; the TCRdb copy retains only in-frame clones and omits some. The table has around 50,000 clones, about 95% seen once. Here the sequenced sample was CD8+ T cells from blood, taken before autologous CMV-specific T cell therapy. Source of these receptors: a human patient who had received a solid organ transplant and had CMV disease.

The V gene is TRBV5-1, the J gene TRBJ2-7, with 11 bases fitting TRBD2. CDR3 length: 16 amino acids. V shed 0 bases and J 4 bases; nucleotides not matched to a gene: 6. Germline CDR1 and CDR2: SGHRS and YFSETQ. CDR3 DNA sequence: TGCGCCAGCAGCTTGGCCCCAACTAGCGGGAGTTACGAGCAGTACTTC. It translates to CASSLAPTSGSYEQYF.

The V call is TRBV27, the J call TRBJ1-5; D gene uncertain. Trimming removed 5 bases from V and 1 base from J, with 9 bases in between. The CDR3 has 14 amino acids. The germline V gene encodes CDR1 MNHEY and CDR2 SMNVEV (reference sequence). The CDR3 DNA follows: TGTGCCAGCAGTCTTATAGGGAGCAATCAGCCCCAGCATTTT. It encodes CASSLIGSNQPQHF.

The gene calls are TRBV27 and TRBJ1-5; tentatively, D is TRBD1 (6 bases). The CDR3 loop spans 15 amino acids. CDR1 MNHEY and CDR2 SMNVEV come from the germline V gene (reference sequence). The V gene lost 5 bases and the J gene lost 0 bases, with 11 bases spanning the gap. The CDR3 loop reads CASSIGGGSNQPQHF. CDR3 sequence (DNA): TGTGCCAGCAGTATAGGGGGTGGTAGCAATCAGCCCCAGCATTTT.

CDR3 nucleotide sequence: TGTGCCATCCCAGAACTAGCGGCCTACGAGCAGTACTTC. Translation gives CAIPELAAYEQYF. This chain uses TRBV10-3 with TRBJ2-7; TRBD2 aligns across 8 bases. The germline gives CDR1 ENHRY, CDR2 SYGVKD. CDR3 length equals 13 residues. V lost 8 bases to trimming and J lost 2 bases; unmatched junction nucleotides: 5.

The rearrangement links TRBV27 to TRBJ2-7, with D perhaps matching TRBD1 or TRBD2 (5 bases each). The CDR3 runs to 13 residues. The germline V and J ends were trimmed by 4 bases and 5 bases, with 12 bases remaining between them. Germline CDR1 and CDR2: MNHEY and SMNVEV (reference sequence). The CDR3 sequence is CASSYGTGDEQYF. The CDR3 nucleotides read TGTGCCAGCAGTTATGGGACCGGGGACGAGCAGTACTTC.

The rearrangement links TRBV5-1 to TRBJ2-3, with TRBD1 as a possible D gene (5 bases). The CDR3 runs to 15 residues. CDR1 is SGHRS, CDR2 YFSETQ, per germline. V was cut by 0 bases and J by 2 bases, with 10 bases left in between. The CDR3 loop is CASSLDRPFTDTQYF. The DNA of the CDR3 is TGCGCCAGCAGCTTGGACAGGCCTTTCACAGATACGCAGTATTTT.

The chain joins TRBV5-4 to TRBJ1-4; possibly TRBD1 for D (6 bases). Germline CDR1 reads SGHNT; CDR2 reads YYREEE (reference sequence). There are 15 residues in the CDR3. Trimming stripped 4 bases from V and 8 bases from J, with 18 bases between. In nucleotides, the CDR3 is TGTGCCAGCAGCCTCGGACAGTCGGTGACGGAAAAACTGTTTTTT. Translation gives CASSLGQSVTEKLFF.

This clone showed up just once. V and J are TRBV19 and TRBJ2-3; 7 bases line up with TRBD1. The CDR3 runs 14 residues. Germline V gene lookup returns CDR1 LNHDA and CDR2 SQIVND (reference sequence). V trimming: 7 bases; J trimming: 2 bases; junction bases outside the gene matches: 6. The CDR3 is CASIGDRHTDTQYF. The CDR3 DNA sequence: TGTGCCAGTATAGGGGACAGACACACAGATACGCAGTATTTT.

The chain joins TRBV27 to TRBJ2-7, with a tentative D call TRBD2 (6 bases). Trimming removed 0 bases at V and 3 bases at J, with 12 bases between. Germline lookup yields CDR1 MNHEY and CDR2 SMNVEV (reference sequence). The CDR3 has 15 amino acids. The CDR3 reads CASSLSTTRIYEQYF. In DNA form, the CDR3 reads TGTGCCAGCAGTTTATCGACGACTAGGATCTACGAGCAGTACTTC.

This clone was seen once. The chain carries TRBV4-3 and TRBJ2-7; TRBD1 matches 9 bases. The length of the CDR3 is 18 residues. Germline trimming cut 3 bases from V and 5 bases from J; bases unmatched to any gene: 17. The germline CDR1 and CDR2 sequences are LGHNA and YSLEER. The chain's CDR3 is CASSQDRDRDHFLDEQYF. The DNA for the CDR3 is TGCGCCAGCAGCCAGGACCGGGACAGGGACCACTTTTTGGACGAGCAGTACTTC.

The chain has TRBV7-6 and TRBJ2-7; 9 bases agree with TRBD1. In germline, CDR1 is SGHVS, CDR2 FNYEAQ. The CDR3 has 15 amino acids. V shed 6 bases and J 2 bases; nucleotides not matched to a gene: 8. Here the CDR3 reads CASSTGTGLAYEQYF. CDR3 DNA sequence: TGTGCCAGCAGTACGGGGACAGGGTTGGCCTACGAGCAGTACTTC.

The chain has TRBV29-1 and TRBJ2-5; TRBD1 agrees at 10 bases. The assigned J gene may be wrong: the sequence end matches TRBJ2-7 better. Germline CDR1 reads SQVTM; CDR2 reads ANQGSEA. The CDR3 runs to 13 residues. The CDR3 protein is CSVDGQGGDEQYF. The DNA for the CDR3 is TGCAGCGTCGATGGACAGGGGGGCGACGAGCAGTACTTC.

The gene calls are TRBV6-5 and TRBJ1-2; possible D gene TRBD1, 5 bases. This CDR3 comprises 15 residues. Germline CDR1 MNHEY, CDR2 SVGAGI. V was cut by 4 bases and J by 6 bases, with 18 bases left in between. CDR3 nucleotides: TGTGCCAGCAGTTTCTACACCGGGACCCCCGATGGCTACACCTTC. Its translation: CASSFYTGTPDGYTF.

The rearrangement joins TRBV7-2 to TRBJ1-1; 9 bases line up with TRBD1. The CDR3 loop spans 17 amino acids. Germline V gene data show CDR1 as SGHTA and CDR2 as FQGNSA. Losses at the gene ends were 5 bases for V and 0 bases for J; bases not matched to a gene: 10. The CDR3 DNA sequence: TGTGCCAGCAGCCTACTGGGACAGGGTTACATGAACACTGAAGCTTTCTTT. Residues: CASSLLGQGYMNTEAFF. Full variable domain (remainder filled in from reference TRBV7-2 and TRBJ1-1): GAGVSQSPSNKVTEKGKDVELRCDPISGHTALYWYRQSLGQGLEFLIYFQGNSAPDKSGLPSDRFSAERTGGSVSTLTIQRTQQEDSAVYLCASSLLGQGYMNTEAFFGQGTRLTVV.

V gene TRBV6-1 combines with J gene TRBJ2-2, with D possibly being TRBD1 (6 bases). The CDR3 has 11 amino acids. The V and J ends lost 10 bases and 6 bases respectively, with 9 bases between them. Germline V gene data show CDR1 as MNHNS and CDR2 as SASEGT. Here the CDR3 reads CATEGAGELFF. CDR3 nucleotide sequence: TGTGCCACCGAGGGGGCCGGGGAGCTGTTTTTT.